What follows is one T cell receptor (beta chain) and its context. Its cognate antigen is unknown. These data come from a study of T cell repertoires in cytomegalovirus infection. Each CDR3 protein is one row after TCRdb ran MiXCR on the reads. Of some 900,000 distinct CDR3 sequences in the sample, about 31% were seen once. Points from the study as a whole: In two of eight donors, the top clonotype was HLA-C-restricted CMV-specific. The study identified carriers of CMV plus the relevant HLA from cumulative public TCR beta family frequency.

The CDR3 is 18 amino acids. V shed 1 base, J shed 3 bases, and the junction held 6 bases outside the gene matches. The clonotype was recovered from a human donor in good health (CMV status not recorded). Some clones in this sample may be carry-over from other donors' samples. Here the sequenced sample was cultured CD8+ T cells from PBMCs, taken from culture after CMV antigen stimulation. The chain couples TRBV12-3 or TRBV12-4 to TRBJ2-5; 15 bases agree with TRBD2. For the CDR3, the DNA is TGTGCCAGCAGTTTAGTTGGGACTAGCGGGGGGTTTAAAGAGACCCAGTACTTC. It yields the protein CASSLVGTSGGFKETQYF.